This section outlines one TCR beta chain sequence together with its context. What it recognizes is unknown. The sample comes from a study of shared clonotypes between healthy human individuals. Study details: Each donor's CD4 naive and CD4 memory cells filled three plates apiece, CD8 naive two, and CD8 memory one.

Study-wide points: Larger estimated richness was generally seen in naive subsets than in memory subsets.

Replicate sorted-subset PCRs were loaded with around 0.2 ug DNA, 30,000 to 35,000 T cell genomes. Assay used: immunoSEQ multiplex PCR; TCRdb lists only in-frame clones, some missing. The sample gives 2 million to 2.5 million clones, roughly 93% of which show up once; around 0.37% is in the top ten. Per germline, CDR1 MNHNY and CDR2 SVGAGI (reference sequence). The CDR3 runs to 12 residues. Trimming removed 5 bases at V and 8 bases at J, with 12 bases between. The chain carries TRBV6-6 and TRBJ1-1; D perhaps matches TRBD1 (6 bases). This TCR was sampled from a man aged 18-30 years in good health. Some clones in this sample may be carry-over from other donors' samples. The sample taken for sequencing was naive CD4+ T cells from PBMCs. As to subset: CD45RA+ positively selected. The CDR3 sequence: CASSTGQLEAFF. The CDR3, as DNA: TGTGCCAGCAGTACTGGACAGTTAGAAGCTTTCTTT.